A single sample gave rise to the 5 T cell receptor beta chains below, sequenced in a study of graft-versus-host responses after intestinal transplantation. The method was immunoSEQ multiplex PCR; TCRdb's version includes in-frame clones alone and lacks a portion of them. Here the sample spans 100,000 or so clones, 85% to 95% being singletons. Their antigens remain unidentified. Here the sequenced sample was unstimulated CD8+ T cells sorted from spleen or lymph node cells, taken before intestinal transplant. Every receptor here comes from a human donor who received an intestinal transplant.

V is TRBV29-1 and J is TRBJ2-7; D remains ambiguous. This CDR3 has 12 amino acids. CDR1 and CDR2 (germline): SQVTM, ANQGSEA. Trimming removed 3 bases from V and 4 bases from J, with 10 bases in between. For the CDR3, the DNA is TGCAGCGTTGACAACGGTGAATACGAGCAGTACTTC. Translated: CSVDNGEYEQYF.

CDR3 protein: CASSLSSGVAYNEQFF. CDR3 DNA: TGTGCCAGCAGTTTATCATCAGGGGTCGCCTACAATGAGCAGTTCTTC. V and J are TRBV27 and TRBJ2-1, with D possibly being TRBD1 (6 bases). V dropped 0 bases and J dropped 2 bases, with 11 bases sitting between them. Germline V lookup: CDR1 MNHEY, CDR2 SMNVEV (reference sequence). The CDR3 loop spans 16 amino acids.

The genes are TRBV5-1 and TRBJ2-7; TRBD1 might be the D (6 bases). This CDR3 comprises 13 residues. Germline loops: CDR1 SGHRS, CDR2 YFSETQ. Deletions cut 7 bases from V and 3 bases from J, with 14 bases between. The CDR3, as DNA: TGCGCCAGCGGGGACACCGGATTCTACGAGCAGTACTTC. Protein sequence: CASGDTGFYEQYF.

Here the CDR3 reads CASSWGQNTEAFF. The CDR3 DNA reads as TGCGCCAGCAGCTGGGGACAGAACACTGAAGCTTTCTTT. The chain is built from TRBV5-1 and TRBJ1-1, with D perhaps matching TRBD1 (6 bases). CDR1 and CDR2 from the germline V gene are SGHRS and YFSETQ. This CDR3 region has 13 residues. The V end lost 3 bases, the J end lost 1 base, and 7 bases lay between the germline ends.

This clone was observed once. The chain has TRBV19 and TRBJ2-3, with a possible D match to TRBD1 (6 bases). CDR3 size: 14 residues. V lost 3 bases to trimming and J lost 4 bases, with 11 bases between them. Germline V gene data show CDR1 as LNHDA and CDR2 as SQIVND (reference sequence). CDR3 nucleotides: TGTGCCAGTAGTATCCAGGGGTCCGCAGATACGCAGTATTTT. Translation gives CASSIQGSADTQYF.